Below are 27 T cell receptor beta chains sequenced from a single sample in a study of blood T cell repertoires in COVID-19. Assay: immunoSEQ multiplex PCR; the TCRdb copy retains only in-frame clones and omits some. The sample records approximately 220,000 clones, roughly four fifths being singletons. The material sequenced was peripheral blood. The receptor set was obtained from a woman aged 70-85 years with acute or convalescent COVID-19.

The rearrangement joins TRBV7-8 to TRBJ2-1; D is perhaps TRBD1 or TRBD2 (5 bases each). V was clipped by 5 bases and J by 7 bases, with 12 bases between them. Germline CDR1 reads SGHVS; CDR2 reads FQNEAQ. The CDR3 is 13 residues long. CDR3 protein: CASSRGRGNEQFF. The CDR3, as DNA: TGTGCCAGCAGCCGGGGCCGGGGAAATGAGCAGTTCTTC. Supplemented by reference TRBV7-8 and TRBJ2-1, the full variable domain reads GAGVSQSPRYKVAKRGQDVALRCDPISGHVSLFWYQQALGQGPEFLTYFQNEAQLDKSGLPSDRFFAERPEGSVSTLKIQRTQQEDSAVYLCASSRGRGNEQFFGPGTRLTVL.

For this clone: Mismatch with germline at one junction end may stem from a read error. The chain links TRBV29-1 to TRBJ2-6, with D perhaps TRBD1 (5 bases). The germline V gene encodes CDR1 SQVTM and CDR2 ANQGSEA. The CDR3 covers 13 residues. The CDR3: CSVDISGANVPTF. CDR3 sequence (DNA): TGCAGCGTTGACATCTCTGGGGCCAACGTCCCGACTTTC.

The chain has TRBV27 and TRBJ1-6; D gene uncertain. The CDR3 has 14 residues. The germline V gene encodes CDR1 MNHEY and CDR2 SMNVEV (reference sequence). Trimming removed 3 bases from V and 10 bases from J, with 13 bases in between. Written as DNA, the CDR3 is TGTGCCAGCAGTTTCGGGGTGATCGGCTCACCCCTCCACTTT. Its protein product is CASSFGVIGSPLHF.

This chain joins TRBV7-2 and TRBJ1-5; maybe TRBD1 (5 bases). Trimming shortened V by 3 bases and J by 1 base, and 16 bases separated the two germline ends. This CDR3 region has 17 residues. Germline lookup yields CDR1 SGHTA and CDR2 FQGNSA. DNA of the CDR3: TGTGCCAGCAGCTTTAGGGGTACGGGGGGGAGCAATCAGCCCCAGCATTTT. It yields the protein CASSFRGTGGSNQPQHF. Variable domain in full (rest from reference TRBV7-2 and TRBJ1-5): GAGVSQSPSNKVTEKGKDVELRCDPISGHTALYWYRQSLGQGLEFLIYFQGNSAPDKSGLPSDRFSAERTGGSVSTLTIQRTQQEDSAVYLCASSFRGTGGSNQPQHFGDGTRLSIL.

This clone was detected only once. CDR3 in amino acids: CASSPGGLSSGYTF. In DNA form, the CDR3 reads TGTGCCAGCAGCCCAGGGGGTCTAAGTTCGGGCTACACCTTC. The V gene is TRBV28, the J gene TRBJ1-2; 7 bases are a match to TRBD1. The CDR3 has 14 amino acids. J lost 8 bases, V lost 6 bases, and 12 bases had no gene match. The germline gives CDR1 MDHEN, CDR2 SYDVKM.

The chain employs TRBV7-2 and TRBJ2-1; TRBD2 matches at 7 bases. This CDR3 has 15 amino acids. Germline lookup yields CDR1 SGHTA and CDR2 FQGNSA. V trimming: 1 base; J trimming: 4 bases; junction bases outside the gene matches: 4. CDR3 sequence reads: CASSLVAGVYNEQFF. The CDR3 nucleotides are TGTGCCAGCAGCTTAGTTGCGGGGGTGTACAATGAGCAGTTCTTC. The entire variable domain, with the rest obtained from reference TRBV7-2 and TRBJ2-1, is as follows: GAGVSQSPSNKVTEKGKDVELRCDPISGHTALYWYRQSLGQGLEFLIYFQGNSAPDKSGLPSDRFSAERTGGSVSTLTIQRTQQEDSAVYLCASSLVAGVYNEQFFGPGTRLTVL.

The rearrangement uses TRBV18 and TRBJ1-3; D may be TRBD1 (6 bases). The CDR3 spans 17 residues. V was clipped by 0 bases and J by 3 bases, with 15 bases between them. Germline values: CDR1 KGHSH, CDR2 LQKENI. The DNA of the CDR3 is TGTGCCAGCTCACCACCCGGAGCAGGGGCGGGTGGAAACACCATATATTTT. Translating gives CASSPPGAGAGGNTIYF.

The chain couples TRBV14 to TRBJ1-5; a possible D gene is TRBD1 (5 bases). CDR1 is SGHDN, CDR2 FVKESK, per germline. The CDR3 is 12 amino acids. Trimming pared 2 bases from V and 10 bases from J, leaving 9 bases between. CDR3 DNA: TGTGCCAGCAGCCAATTTCAGGGTCCCCAGCATTTT. It yields the protein CASSQFQGPQHF.

Here the CDR3 reads CASSSDRAGNQPQHF. CDR3 nucleotides: TGTGCCAGCAGCTCTGACAGGGCCGGCAATCAGCCCCAGCATTTT. This rearrangement joins TRBV2 to TRBJ1-5, with 7 nucleotides matching TRBD1. J gave up 2 bases and V 6 bases, and 7 bases lay outside the gene matches. Per germline, CDR1 SNHLY and CDR2 FYNNEI. This CDR3 is built from 15 residues.

The rearrangement joins TRBV6-6 to TRBJ1-5; no clear D. V was pared by 5 bases and J by 4 bases, with 12 bases between. The CDR3 is 14 amino acids. Germline V CDR1 and CDR2: MNHNY, SVGAGI (reference sequence). CDR3 in DNA: TGTGCCAGCAGTCCGGACGGAGGAAATCAGCCCCAGCATTTT. As protein: CASSPDGGNQPQHF.

With respect to this clone: Other DNA sequences from this sample encode an identical CDR3 as well. The V and J genes are TRBV6-5 and TRBJ1-1; D not certain. Germline values: CDR1 MNHEY, CDR2 SVGAGI. Trimming took 0 bases from V and 1 from J, leaving 9 bases between them. The CDR3 extends over 15 amino acids. The CDR3 bases are TGTGCCAGCAGTTACTCCCGCGCGGGGAACACTGAAGCTTTCTTT. Its protein product is CASSYSRAGNTEAFF.

This clone was counted a few times. The chain couples TRBV27 to TRBJ2-3; 7 bases are a match to TRBD2. Losses at the gene ends were 4 bases for V and 1 base for J; bases not matched to a gene: 5. Germline V gene lookup returns CDR1 MNHEY and CDR2 SMNVEV (reference sequence). This CDR3 has 15 amino acids. The CDR3 sequence is CASSWGGVRTDTQYF. The CDR3 DNA reads as TGTGCCAGCAGTTGGGGGGGAGTGCGCACAGATACGCAGTATTTT.

The chain employs TRBV5-1 and TRBJ1-2; unclear D gene. CDR3 length equals 14 residues. Germline V gene lookup returns CDR1 SGHRS and CDR2 YFSETQ. The V end lost 0 bases, the J end lost 7 bases, and 13 bases lay between the germline ends. In nucleotides, the CDR3 is TGCGCCAGCAGCTTGGACAGAGGAGGAAGTGGCTACACCTTC. Its protein is CASSLDRGGSGYTF.

V gene TRBV28 combines with J gene TRBJ2-7, with 8 positions matching TRBD2. With V trimmed by 9 bases and J by 6 bases, 7 bases remained unmatched. CDR1 is MDHEN, CDR2 SYDVKM, per germline. The CDR3 extends over 12 amino acids. The CDR3 nucleotides are TGTGCCAGTGGACTAGCCGATGGCGAGCAGTACTTC. Protein sequence: CASGLADGEQYF.

This clone was observed a few times. The gene calls are TRBV27 and TRBJ1-6; TRBD1 aligns across 10 bases. The junction had 6 bases not matched to a gene; V was cut back by 3 bases and J by 7 bases. Germline V lookup: CDR1 MNHEY, CDR2 SMNVEV (reference sequence). The CDR3 covers 16 residues. CDR3 DNA: TGTGCCAGCAGTTTCGTAGCGGGACAGGGGAATTCACCCCTCCACTTT. Amino acids: CASSFVAGQGNSPLHF.

The chain employs TRBV27 and TRBJ1-6; possibly TRBD1 for D (6 bases). The V end lost 0 bases, the J end lost 7 bases, and 13 bases lay between the germline ends. The CDR3 length is 16 residues. Germline CDR1 reads MNHEY; CDR2 reads SMNVEV (reference sequence). In nucleotides, the CDR3 is TGTGCCAGCAGTTTATCCCCTGGACAGTCAAATTCACCCCTCCACTTT. The encoded protein is CASSLSPGQSNSPLHF.

The chain is built from TRBV19 and TRBJ1-1; D call uncertain. The germline CDR1 and CDR2 sequences are LNHDA and SQIVND (reference sequence). Trimming took 3 bases from V and 4 from J, leaving 15 bases between them. The CDR3 has 15 residues. CDR3 bases: TGTGCCAGTAGTATTACTAGGACGGCGGCCACTGAAGCTTTCTTT. Amino acids: CASSITRTAATEAFF.

V usage is TRBV10-3 and J usage is TRBJ1-1; the D gene is possibly TRBD1 (5 bases). This CDR3 region has 12 residues. V was pared by 2 bases and J by 8 bases, with 9 bases between. In germline, CDR1 is ENHRY, CDR2 SYGVKD. CDR3 sequence reads: CAISEKGLEAFF. The CDR3 bases are TGTGCCATCAGTGAGAAGGGACTAGAAGCTTTCTTT.

The rearrangement uses TRBV18 and TRBJ1-2; 7 bases are shared with TRBD1. The CDR3 is made up of 14 amino acids. From germline, CDR1 is KGHSH and CDR2 LQKENI. The J segment lost 2 bases and the V segment lost 5 bases, leaving 5 bases of the junction unmatched. The CDR3 sequence is CASSEGTANYGYTF. The CDR3 nucleotides read TGTGCCAGCTCAGAAGGGACAGCCAACTATGGCTACACCTTC. The variable domain in full, with the rest retrieved from reference TRBV18 and TRBJ1-2, is NAGVMQNPRHLVRRRGQEARLRCSPMKGHSHVYWYRQLPEEGLKFMVYLQKENIIDESGMPKERFSAEFPKEGPSILRIQQVVRGDSAAYFCASSEGTANYGYTFGSGTRLTVV.

V gene TRBV5-1 combines with J gene TRBJ1-3; D may be TRBD1 (6 bases). The V end was cut by 2 bases, the J end by 2 bases, with 8 bases between. The CDR3 extends over 14 amino acids. The germline CDR1 and CDR2 sequences are SGHRS and YFSETQ. The CDR3 here is CASSFDRPGNTIYF. In DNA form, the CDR3 reads TGCGCCAGCAGCTTCGACAGGCCTGGAAACACCATATATTTT.

This clone has a count of ten or more. The J gene is TRBJ1-1, the V gene TRBV29-1, with 7 bases lining up with TRBD1. After removal of 3 bases from V and 0 bases from J, the junction contained 4 bases not matched to a gene. The germline V gene encodes CDR1 SQVTM and CDR2 ANQGSEA. The CDR3 covers 14 residues. The CDR3 nucleotides are TGCAGCGTTGATTCCGGGACAGTGAACACTGAAGCTTTCTTT. It is translated as CSVDSGTVNTEAFF.

The J gene is TRBJ2-3, the V gene TRBV19, with 12 bases aligning to TRBD2. V gave up 4 bases and J gave up 2 bases; unmatched junction bases: 4. CDR3 length: 16 amino acids. CDR1 and CDR2 (germline): LNHDA, SQIVND (reference sequence). The CDR3 reads CASSTGLAGPTDTQYF. DNA for the CDR3: TGTGCCAGTAGTACTGGACTAGCGGGACCCACAGATACGCAGTATTTT.

The chain couples TRBV10-1 to TRBJ1-5; a weak D match, TRBD1 (5 bases). This CDR3 has 13 residues. Germline assignment: CDR1 WNHNN and CDR2 SYGVQD (reference sequence). V lost 5 bases, J lost 6 bases, and 11 bases lay in between. The CDR3 protein is CASSQGFGQPQHF. CDR3 in DNA: TGCGCCAGCAGTCAGGGTTTCGGTCAGCCCCAGCATTTT.

The chain has TRBV7-2 and TRBJ2-3; no definite D call. V dropped 0 bases and J dropped 4 bases, with 14 bases sitting between them. This CDR3 has 16 amino acids. Looked up from germline, CDR1 is SGHTA and CDR2 is FQGNSA. The CDR3 DNA follows: TGTGCCAGCAGCTTAGCGCTCTCGATTAGATCAGATACGCAGTATTTT. Translation gives CASSLALSIRSDTQYF.

This clone showed up many times. Other DNA sequences within the sample encode an identical CDR3. The chain couples TRBV18 to TRBJ2-3, with D uncertain. Germline CDR1 KGHSH, CDR2 LQKENI. The CDR3 contains 15 residues. V lost 2 bases and J lost 0, with 9 bases in between. CDR3 amino acids: CASSPTGLSTDTQYF. Written as DNA, the CDR3 is TGTGCCAGCTCACCAACGGGTCTTAGCACAGATACGCAGTATTTT.

Concerning this clone itself: Other DNA sequences in the sample encode the same CDR3. The V call is TRBV27, the J call TRBJ1-5, with 10 nucleotides matching TRBD1. The CDR3 runs to 15 residues. Germline V gives CDR1 MNHEY, CDR2 SMNVEV (reference sequence). V lost 5 bases to trimming and J lost 2 bases; unmatched junction nucleotides: 3. The CDR3 is CASSTGTGGNQPQHF. CDR3 coding DNA: TGTGCCAGCAGTACCGGGACAGGGGGCAATCAGCCCCAGCATTTT.

This rearrangement joins TRBV18 to TRBJ2-7; TRBD2 is a possible D gene (5 bases). Germline V gene sequence: CDR1 KGHSH, CDR2 LQKENI. The CDR3 extends over 13 amino acids. The ends were cut back, 2 bases at V and 4 bases at J, with 9 bases in the middle. The DNA of the CDR3 is TGTGCCAGCTCACCATCATCGGGGTACGAGCAGTACTTC. Translated: CASSPSSGYEQYF.